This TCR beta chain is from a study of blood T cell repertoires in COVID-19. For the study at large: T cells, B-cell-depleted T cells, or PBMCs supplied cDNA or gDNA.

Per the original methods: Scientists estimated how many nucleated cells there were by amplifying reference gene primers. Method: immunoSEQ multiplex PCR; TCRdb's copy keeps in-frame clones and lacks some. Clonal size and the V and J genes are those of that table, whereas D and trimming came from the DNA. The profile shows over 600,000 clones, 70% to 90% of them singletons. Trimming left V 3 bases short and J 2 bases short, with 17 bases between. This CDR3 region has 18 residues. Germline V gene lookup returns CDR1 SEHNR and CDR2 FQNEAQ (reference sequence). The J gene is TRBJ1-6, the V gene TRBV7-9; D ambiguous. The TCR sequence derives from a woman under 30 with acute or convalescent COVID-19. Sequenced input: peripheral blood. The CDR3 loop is CASSLGVGVSAYNSPLHF. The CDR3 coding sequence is TGTGCCAGCAGCTTGGGCGTCGGGGTGAGCGCCTATAATTCACCCCTCCACTTT.